A selection of T cell receptor beta chains follows, all from one sample in a study of shared clonotypes between healthy human individuals. Here immunoSEQ multiplex PCR was the method, and the copy in TCRdb shows in-frame clones only, minus some. The table lists approximately 1.4 million clones, about 98% of them singletons. The specimen was naive CD4+ T cells sorted from blood. The receptors were sampled from a man between 25 and 39 years old in good health. Both conserved end residues are part of each CDR3. Fields, in order: J gene, clone size, V gene, D gene, CDR3 protein, CDR3 DNA. The D gene is left open where the match is weak. Size is stated for part of the rows, as once, few or many counts, or as a class when the clone is expanded.

TRBJ1-4,-,TRBV11-2,TRBD1,CASSSMNRGREKLFF,TGTGCCAGCAGCTCTATGAACAGGGGGCGTGAAAAACTGTTTTTT
TRBJ2-6,-,TRBV6-5,-,CASRGSSGANVLTF,TGTGCCAGCAGGGGGAGCTCTGGGGCCAACGTCCTGACTTTC
TRBJ1-2,-,TRBV18,-,CASSPGGFNYGYTF,TGTGCCAGCTCACCCGGAGGGTTCAACTATGGCTACACCTTC
TRBJ2-2,-,TRBV19,-,CASSNGAWGELFF,TGTGCCAGTAGTAATGGGGCCTGGGGGGAGCTGTTTTTT
TRBJ1-5,-,TRBV11-2,TRBD1,CASSSMGRTGFNQPQHF,TGTGCCAGCAGCTCAATGGGGAGGACAGGTTTCAATCAGCCCCAGCATTTT
TRBJ2-2,once,TRBV5-4,-,CASSPKLGVTGELFF,TGTGCCAGCAGCCCTAAACTCGGGGTGACCGGGGAGCTGTTTTTT
TRBJ2-2,-,TRBV5-5,TRBD2,CASSQIAGEDTGELFF,TGTGCCAGCAGCCAGATAGCGGGAGAGGACACCGGGGAGCTGTTTTTT
TRBJ2-5,-,TRBV7-8,-,CASTPRRSGPGSQETQYF,TGTGCCAGCACTCCAAGAAGGTCGGGGCCGGGAAGCCAAGAGACCCAGTACTTC
TRBJ2-2,-,TRBV9,TRBD2,CASSPRERAGTGELFF,TGTGCCAGCAGCCCCCGCGAAAGAGCGGGGACCGGGGAGCTGTTTTTT
TRBJ2-6,-,TRBV5-1,-,CASKEGRHLSGANVLTF,TGCGCCAGCAAGGAGGGCAGGCATTTGTCCGGGGCCAACGTCCTGACTTTC
TRBJ2-3,-,TRBV4-3,-,CASSQESGSRTDTQYF,TGCGCCAGCAGCCAAGAATCGGGGTCCCGCACAGATACGCAGTATTTT
TRBJ1-5,-,TRBV6-1,-,CASRQGWNQPQHF,TGTGCCAGCAGGCAGGGCTGGAATCAGCCCCAGCATTTT
TRBJ2-3,-,TRBV7-6,TRBD1,CASSLALTRDRGNVYTQYF,TGTGCCAGCAGCTTAGCCCTAACAAGGGACAGGGGGAACGTTTATACGCAGTATTTT
TRBJ1-1,-,TRBV30,-,CATDGWSNTEAFF,TGTGCCACGGACGGATGGAGTAACACTGAAGCTTTCTTT
TRBJ2-3,-,TRBV25-1,TRBD2,CASSVAGGLDTQYF,TGTGCCAGCAGTGTGGCGGGAGGATTGGATACGCAGTATTTT
TRBJ2-3,-,TRBV2,-,CATLRFQTDTQYF,TGTGCCACCCTGAGGTTCCAGACAGATACGCAGTATTTT
TRBJ2-1,-,TRBV2,TRBD2,CASRDTSGNYNEQFF,TGTGCCAGCAGGGACACTAGCGGGAACTACAATGAGCAGTTCTTC
TRBJ2-3,-,TRBV18,-,CASSQVVRGSTDTQYF,TGTGCCAGCTCGCAGGTCGTTAGGGGAAGCACAGATACGCAGTATTTT
TRBJ2-7,-,TRBV10-3,TRBD1,CAITHSGTAYEQYF,TGTGCCATCACTCACTCGGGGACAGCCTACGAGCAGTACTTC
TRBJ2-7,-,TRBV5-5,-,CASSLQPTKQYF,TGTGCCAGCAGCTTACAACCTACGAAGCAGTACTTC
TRBJ1-4,-,TRBV19,-,CASMGAGFPGGNEKLFF,TGTGCCAGTATGGGGGCCGGATTTCCTGGGGGTAATGAAAAACTGTTTTTT
TRBJ1-1,-,TRBV4-1,-,CASSQSPASTEAFF,TGCGCCAGCAGCCAGTCCCCAGCCAGCACTGAAGCTTTCTTT
TRBJ2-1,once,TRBV5-1,TRBD2,CASSEGISGRWGDNEQFF,TGCGCCAGCAGCGAGGGGATTAGCGGGAGATGGGGTGACAATGAGCAGTTCTTC
TRBJ2-3,-,TRBV6-5,TRBD1,CASRQGHTDTQYF,TGTGCCAGTAGACAGGGGCACACAGATACGCAGTATTTT
TRBJ2-2,-,TRBV5-1,TRBD1,CASRSGGNTGELFF,TGCGCCAGCAGGTCAGGGGGGAACACCGGGGAGCTGTTTTTT
TRBJ1-2,-,TRBV5-1,TRBD1,CASSLGQGNYGYTF,TGCGCCAGCAGCCTTGGACAGGGGAACTATGGCTACACCTTC
TRBJ2-7,-,TRBV10-3,TRBD2,CAISDRGREDIYEQYF,TGTGCCATCAGTGATCGGGGGCGGGAGGACATCTACGAGCAGTACTTC
TRBJ2-7,-,TRBV11-3,-,CASSLDREQYF,TGTGCCAGCAGCTTGGATCGCGAGCAGTACTTC
TRBJ1-5,-,TRBV28,-,CASSWDSNQPQHF,TGTGCCAGCAGCTGGGACAGCAATCAGCCCCAGCATTTT
TRBJ2-1,-,TRBV2,-,CASSDGGYNEQFF,TGTGCCAGCAGTGATGGAGGGTACAATGAGCAGTTCTTC
TRBJ2-5,-,TRBV5-1,TRBD1,CASSLDRVETQYF,TGCGCCAGCAGCTTAGACAGGGTGGAGACCCAGTACTTC
TRBJ2-7,-,TRBV28,TRBD1,CASSLDNRGRSYEQYF,TGTGCCAGCAGTTTAGACAACAGGGGCAGGTCCTACGAGCAGTACTTC
TRBJ2-7,-,TRBV16,-,CASSQYQGEQYF,TGTGCCAGCAGCCAATACCAGGGCGAGCAGTACTTC
TRBJ2-1,-,TRBV29-1,TRBD2,CSVEYRLAGGYNEQFF,TGCAGCGTTGAATACCGATTAGCGGGAGGTTACAATGAGCAGTTCTTC
TRBJ2-7,-,TRBV5-1,-,CASSFSGEGEQYF,TGCGCCAGCAGCTTCTCAGGGGAAGGCGAGCAGTACTTC
TRBJ2-3,-,TRBV11-2,-,CASSLDFWERRSTDTQYF,TGTGCCAGCAGCTTAGATTTTTGGGAGCGGAGAAGCACAGATACGCAGTATTTT
TRBJ2-3,-,TRBV10-3,-,CAISEQASGTDTQYF,TGTGCCATCAGTGAGCAGGCATCGGGCACAGATACGCAGTATTTT
TRBJ2-1,-,TRBV29-1,TRBD2,CSVESTSGSVSYNEQFF,TGCAGCGTTGAAAGCACTAGCGGGAGTGTTTCCTACAATGAGCAGTTCTTC
TRBJ2-1,-,TRBV9,-,CASSGGVGSYNEQFF,TGTGCCAGCAGCGGGGGCGTCGGTTCCTACAATGAGCAGTTCTTC
TRBJ2-2,-,TRBV15,TRBD1,CATSRDVRDRGRGELFF,TGTGCCACCAGCAGAGATGTGAGGGACAGGGGGCGCGGGGAGCTGTTTTTT
TRBJ2-1,-,TRBV9,TRBD2,CASSNGGSPYNEQFF,TGTGCCAGCAGCAATGGCGGGAGCCCCTACAATGAGCAGTTCTTC
TRBJ2-7,-,TRBV10-3,TRBD1,CAMSDRDSRTYEQYF,TGTGCCATGAGCGACCGGGACAGTCGAACCTACGAGCAGTACTTC
TRBJ2-1,-,TRBV28,TRBD2,CASRAGGSWEEQFF,TGTGCCAGCAGGGCGGGCGGGAGCTGGGAGGAGCAGTTCTTC